This T cell receptor beta chain was observed in a study of chemoradiotherapy in HPV16-positive cancers. Across the study: Functional T-cell assays on a couple of HPV16-positive patients' cells defined candidate HPV-specific clones and common TCR motifs. Study results and limitations: HPV-specific T cells were functionally defined from only two HPV16-positive patients. During treatment, candidate HPV-specific clones and E7-related motifs expanded in tumor.

Measured with immunoSEQ multiplex PCR; TCRdb has only the in-frame clones, and not every one. The sample has 4,500 to 5,000 clones, about 91% seen once. CDR1 is WNHNN, CDR2 SYGVQD, per germline (reference sequence). The J segment lost 4 bases and the V segment lost 6 bases, leaving 17 bases of the junction unmatched. The CDR3 sequence is 19 residues long. Repeated repertoire sampling spanned the course of chemoradiotherapy. In the case of this clone: Its antigen remains unknown.

The sample in question was tumor tissue, obtained from a patient who underwent chemoradiotherapy. The receptor comes from a human donor with HPV-associated anogenital cancer. V usage is TRBV10-1 and J usage is TRBJ2-5; 13 nucleotides align to TRBD2. The CDR3 protein is CASRKGGAGTSGVPETQYF. The DNA for the CDR3 is TGCGCCAGCAGAAAAGGGGGCGCAGGGACTAGCGGGGTTCCAGAGACCCAGTACTTC.